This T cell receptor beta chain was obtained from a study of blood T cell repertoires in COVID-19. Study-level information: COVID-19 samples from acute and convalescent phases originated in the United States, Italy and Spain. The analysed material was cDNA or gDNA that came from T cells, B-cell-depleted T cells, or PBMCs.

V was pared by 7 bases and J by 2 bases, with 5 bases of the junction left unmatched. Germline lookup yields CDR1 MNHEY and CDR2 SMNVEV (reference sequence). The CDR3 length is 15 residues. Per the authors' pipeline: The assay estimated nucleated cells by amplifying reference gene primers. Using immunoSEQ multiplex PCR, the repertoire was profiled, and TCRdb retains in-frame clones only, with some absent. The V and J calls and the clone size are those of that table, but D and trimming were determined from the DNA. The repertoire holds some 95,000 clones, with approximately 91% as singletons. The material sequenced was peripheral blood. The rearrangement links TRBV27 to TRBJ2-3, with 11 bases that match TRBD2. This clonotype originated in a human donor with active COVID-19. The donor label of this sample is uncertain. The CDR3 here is CASNLAGGLTDTQYF. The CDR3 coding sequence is TGTGCCAGCAACCTAGCGGGGGGACTCACAGATACGCAGTATTTT.